The sequence of this T cell receptor (beta chain) was determined in a study of spatial heterogeneity in lung cancer (dated by TCRdb to about 2019). Some background on the complete study: More beta-chain than alpha-chain transcripts were consistently detected, likely reflecting higher beta-chain transcript abundance. Nonsynonymous mutation counts, determined by whole-exome sequencing of tumor tissue, were related to TCR repertoire features. Both alpha and beta chains were TCR-sequenced in samples taken at surgery, namely 220 tumor regions, 62 to 70 matched nontumor lung samples and roughly 56 PBMC samples. In tumor regions, TCR transcript counts showed a strong correlation with a T cell transcriptional module score derived from matched bulk RNA-seq. In the raw uncorrected reads, each unique combination of TCR and UMI appeared more than ten times on average. In non-small cell lung cancer, the study made a quantitative comparison of TCR alpha and beta repertoires among multiple tumor regions, matched nontumor lung and blood. The investigation overall reported the following: Counts of ubiquitous and regional expanded TCRs correlated with counts of ubiquitous and regional nonsynonymous mutations, respectively. The tumor nonsynonymous mutation count correlated with the number of expanded intratumoral alpha and beta TCRs. Estimated TCR-seq coverage of tumor T cells was only around 7% for alpha chains and 12% to 15% for beta chains. Additional single-cell paired TCR alpha and beta sequencing was considered necessary to confirm, at a functional level, the hypothesis that regional TCRs recognize regional mutations.

This specimen's time point label, interpreted: sample taken at primary tumor resection. Donors were 70 or so patients with early-stage, untreated non-small cell lung cancer from the lung TRACERx cohort. Without any cell sorting, TCR sequencing was performed on whole RNA extracted either from tumor and nontumor lung tissue or from cryopreserved PBMC samples. Only patients with enough RNA available from two or more tumor regions were chosen for TCR sequencing. Before being selected, tumor and adjacent nontumor lung specimens were reviewed by a lung pathologist. Relative to its sample, this clonotype is medium-sized (0.01 to 0.1%). Its specific antigen is unknown. Base qualities are not provided; no much larger clone lies one nucleotide away. Library method: 5' RACE. These reads were obtained on a NextSeq 500. In the TCR library protocol, a unique molecular identifier was attached to each TCR cDNA molecule so that PCR and sequencing errors could be corrected. From the authors' description of their analysis: TCR identification, UMI-based error correction and CDR3 extraction were performed with Decombinator tools. TCRs above a frequency of 2 per 1,000, corresponding to the top 1% of the tumor frequency distribution, were defined as expanded. Expanded tumor TCRs statistically deemed absent (corrected P<0.05) from at least one tumor region were classed as regional, and all other expanded tumor TCRs were classed as ubiquitous. Renyi diversity was calculated using the R vegan package after each repertoire was subsampled 100 times to 5,000 TCRs. To build CDR3 similarity networks, amino acid triplet string-kernel similarity was used, and CDR3s were connected when their pairwise similarity was above 0.82. Clones were called with MiXCR by TCRdb after fastp trimmed the public reads at Q25, and only in-frame beta chains were retained. Identical CDR3 protein sequences are pooled into one entry, listed with their most common genes and DNA. V and J calls and clone size were set by TCRdb, not the authors. The sample table shows about 7,000 distinct CDR3 sequences, and more than 10% are seen once. The ten largest account for roughly 8% of the sample.

The source is a male donor with early-stage non-small cell lung cancer. Material: lung tumor tissue, obtained at surgery.

The encoded CDR3 is CASSLVKPGGLFF. The base sequence is TGTGCCAGCAGTTTGGTCAAACCGGGAGGACTGTTTTTT. The V and J genes are TRBV28 and TRBJ1-4; the D gene is unclear. The germline V gene yields MDHEN for CDR1 and SYDVKM for CDR2. The CDR3 holds 13 amino acids from the cysteine to the phenylalanine. Here the CDR3 DNA is all that survives: 39 bases in frame from base 1. V is reduced by 3 bases and J by 13 bases, leaving a spacing of 15 bases between them.